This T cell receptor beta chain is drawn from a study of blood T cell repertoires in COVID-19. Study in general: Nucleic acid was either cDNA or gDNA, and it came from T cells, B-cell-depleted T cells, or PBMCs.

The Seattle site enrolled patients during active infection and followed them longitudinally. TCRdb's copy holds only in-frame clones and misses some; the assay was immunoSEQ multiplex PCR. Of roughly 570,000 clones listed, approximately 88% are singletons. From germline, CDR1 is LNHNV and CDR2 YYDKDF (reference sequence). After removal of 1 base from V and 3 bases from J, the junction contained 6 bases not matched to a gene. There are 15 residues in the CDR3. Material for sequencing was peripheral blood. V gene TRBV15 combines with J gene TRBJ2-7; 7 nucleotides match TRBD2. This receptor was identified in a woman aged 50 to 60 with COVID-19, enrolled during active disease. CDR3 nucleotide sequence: TGTGCCACCAGCAGAGTACTGGGGGAGGGCTACGAGCAGTACTTC. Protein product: CATSRVLGEGYEQYF.